This TCR beta chain was recorded in a study of Ad26.COV2.S vaccination and SARS-CoV-2 variants. Trimming removed 6 bases at V and 6 bases at J, with 15 bases between. Germline V gene sequence: CDR1 SNHLY, CDR2 FYNNEI. The CDR3 contains 14 residues. Turning to this clone: Its target is unknown.

Clones were read by immunoSEQ multiplex PCR, and TCRdb kept only the in-frame ones, dropping some. The sample yields 250,000 or so clones, approximately 90% seen once. Sample treatment: some 19 received Ad26.COV2.S at low or high dose, single or two shots; about 5 received placebo; per-sample allocation not given. Specimens were obtained on day 63 following the first vaccine or placebo injection. Findings and limits, study-wide: Participants given vaccine showed non-spike TCR breadth similar to that of placebo recipients.

Sequencing used peripheral blood, obtained in a trial of Ad26.COV2.S vaccine versus placebo. This TCR came from a person aged 18-65 years who received the Ad26.COV2.S COVID-19 vaccine or a placebo. This chain joins TRBV2 and TRBJ2-1; D tentatively reads TRBD1 or TRBD2 (5 bases each). CDR3 DNA sequence: TGTGCCAGCAGCCCGGGACCGCCCGGCAATGAGCAGTTCTTC. This gives the protein CASSPGPPGNEQFF.